This T cell receptor (beta chain) emerged from a study of cytomegalovirus exposure and HLA in healthy donors. Study-level findings and limits: A list of around 150 TCR beta chains associated with cytomegalovirus was given.

Primers: 60 Vbeta forward and 13 Jbeta reverse. Sequencing was performed with immunoSEQ multiplex PCR; in TCRdb, only in-frame clones are kept and a portion is missing. The data contain under 200,000 clones, 70% to 80% of them singletons. Worth noting for this clone: What it recognizes is unknown. One junction end disagrees with the germline gene, perhaps due to a read error.

The V gene's germline CDR1 is SSHAT and CDR2 FNYEAQ (reference sequence). There are 13 residues in the CDR3. Sequenced input: PBMCs. V usage is TRBV7-7 and J usage is TRBJ1-4; D call uncertain. This TCR derives from a young man in good health and CMV-seronegative. The CDR3 is CASSLTYTEKLFF. The CDR3 DNA sequence: TGTGCTAGCAGCTTAACGTATACAGAAAAACTGTTTTTT.